This TCR beta chain was captured in a study of OX40 agonist ivuxolimab in advanced cancers. On the study more broadly: The dose of intravenous ivuxolimab that patients received every 2 weeks ranged from 0.01 to 10 mg/kg. The dose-escalation group included hepatocellular carcinoma, melanoma, renal cell carcinoma and head and neck cancer. General study results and limits: Some patients who did not respond also had low normalized T-cell clonal expansion. Partial responders treated at 0.1-3.0 mg/kg exhibited clonal expansion among the lowest measured.

A word on this clone: Antigen unknown.

This CDR3 region has 13 residues. The germline CDR1 and CDR2 sequences are WNHNN and SYGVQD (reference sequence). Between the trimmed V and J ends, which lost 4 bases and 3 bases, there was a span of 6 bases. Some clones are missing from TCRdb's copy, which holds only in-frame ones; the method was immunoSEQ multiplex PCR. The sample holds about 55,000 clones; about 90% are singletons and the top ten take 6.9%. The chain carries TRBV10-1 and TRBJ2-2; unclear D gene. The origin of this receptor is an adult with an advanced solid tumor such as melanoma, head and neck, liver or kidney cancer. The material was CD4+ or CD8+ T cells sorted from blood, obtained in a trial of the OX40 agonist ivuxolimab. CDR3 bases: TGCGCCAGCAGTGCGGGCCACACCGGGGAGCTGTTTTTT. Translated, it gives CASSAGHTGELFF.